This TCR beta chain derives from a study of metastatic and nonmetastatic thyroid tumors. Study in general: Repertoire comparisons spanned blood and tumor or nodule tissue from malignant and benign thyroid patients. Points from the study as a whole: Malignant thyroid tumors reportedly exceeded benign nodules significantly in TCR beta diversity, with the difference appearing in blood and tumor.

Ahead of thyroid surgery, no patient had received treatment of any kind. Germline CDR1 reads LGHDT; CDR2 reads YNNKEL (reference sequence). This CDR3 is built from 14 residues. Trimming cost V 5 bases and J 7 bases; bases outside gene matches: 8. In the case of this clone: Its specificity is not known.

Per the authors' pipeline: Between-group CDR3 differences, defined by clinicopathological status, yielded a distant-metastasis classifier for papillary thyroid cancer. TCRdb ran MiXCR on the PCR reads. These V and J calls originate from TCRdb's pipeline instead of the authors' own analysis. The table shows around 20,000 clones, with about 16% occurring only once. Sequenced material: blood. The sequence derives from a female donor with papillary thyroid cancer or a benign thyroid nodule (not recorded which). Some clones in this sample may be carry-over from other donors' samples. J is TRBJ1-2 and V is TRBV3-1; TRBD1 aligns across 9 bases. The CDR3 coding sequence is TGTGCCAGCAGCGCCGGGACAGGGATTTTTGGCTACACCTTC. Its protein product is CASSAGTGIFGYTF.